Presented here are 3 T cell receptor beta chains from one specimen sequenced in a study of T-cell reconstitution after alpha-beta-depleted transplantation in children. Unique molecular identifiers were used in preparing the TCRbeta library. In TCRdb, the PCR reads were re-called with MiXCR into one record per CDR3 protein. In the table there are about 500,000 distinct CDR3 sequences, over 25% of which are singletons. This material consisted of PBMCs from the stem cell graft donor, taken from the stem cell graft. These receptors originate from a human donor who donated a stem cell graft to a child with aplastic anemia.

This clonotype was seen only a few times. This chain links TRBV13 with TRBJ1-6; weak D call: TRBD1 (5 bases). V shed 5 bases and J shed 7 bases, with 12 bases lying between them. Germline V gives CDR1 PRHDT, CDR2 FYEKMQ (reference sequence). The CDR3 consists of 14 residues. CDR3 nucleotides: TGTGCCAGCAGCCTTGGCGGGGCAAATTCACCCCTCCACTTT. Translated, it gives CASSLGGANSPLHF.

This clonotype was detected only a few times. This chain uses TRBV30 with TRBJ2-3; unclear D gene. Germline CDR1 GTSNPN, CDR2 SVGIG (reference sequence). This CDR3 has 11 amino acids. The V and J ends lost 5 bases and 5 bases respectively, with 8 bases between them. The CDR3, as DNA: TGTGCCTGGGCGCCCGGAGATACGCAGTATTTT. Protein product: CAWAPGDTQYF. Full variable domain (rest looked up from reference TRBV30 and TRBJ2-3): SQTIHQWPATLVQPVGSPLSLECTVEGTSNPNLYWYRQAAGRGLQLLFYSVGIGQISSEVPQNLSASRPQDRQFILSSKKLLLSDSGFYLCAWAPGDTQYFGPGTRLTVL.

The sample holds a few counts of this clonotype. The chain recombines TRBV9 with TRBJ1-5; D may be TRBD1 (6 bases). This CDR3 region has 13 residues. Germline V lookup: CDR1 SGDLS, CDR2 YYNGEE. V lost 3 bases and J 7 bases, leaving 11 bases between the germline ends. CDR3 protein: CASSAEGGQPQHF. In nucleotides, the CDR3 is TGTGCCAGCAGCGCCGAGGGGGGGCAGCCCCAGCATTTT.